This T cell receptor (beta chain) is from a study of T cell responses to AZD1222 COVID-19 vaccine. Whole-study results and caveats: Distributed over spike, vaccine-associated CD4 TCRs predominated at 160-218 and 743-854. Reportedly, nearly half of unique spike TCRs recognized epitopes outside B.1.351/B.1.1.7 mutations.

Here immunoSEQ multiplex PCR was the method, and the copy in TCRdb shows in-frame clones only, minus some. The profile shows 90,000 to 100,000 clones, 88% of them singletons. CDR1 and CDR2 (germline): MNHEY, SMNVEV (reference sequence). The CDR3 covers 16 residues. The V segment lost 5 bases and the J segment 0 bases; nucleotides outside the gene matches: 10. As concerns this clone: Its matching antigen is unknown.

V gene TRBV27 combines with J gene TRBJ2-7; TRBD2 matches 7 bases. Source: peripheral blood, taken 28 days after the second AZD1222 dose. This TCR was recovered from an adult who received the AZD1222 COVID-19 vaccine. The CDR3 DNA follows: TGTGCCAGCAGTCCGTCTACTAGCGCTAGCTCCTACGAGCAGTACTTC. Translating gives CASSPSTSASSYEQYF.